The 31 T cell receptor beta chains below come from one sample, sequenced in a study of shared T cell receptors in the human thymus. Profiled with immunoSEQ multiplex PCR; TCRdb holds only in-frame clones, not every one. The sample contains about 660,000 clones, 88% of which appear only once. The data were also submitted as part of a second study, on human thymus T cells.

What was sequenced was thymocytes. The receptor source for this set is a boy under two years old with a congenital heart defect.

The genes are TRBV2 and TRBJ1-6, with D maybe TRBD1 (5 bases). V lost 0 bases to trimming and J lost 10 bases, with 16 bases between them. CDR3 length equals 16 residues. Germline assignment: CDR1 SNHLY and CDR2 FYNNEI. As DNA, the CDR3 is TGTGCCAGCAGTGAAGCGCGGGGCAGGGTAGAATCACCCCTCCACTTT. Amino acid sequence: CASSEARGRVESPLHF.

The chain couples TRBV4-1 to TRBJ2-7; 11 nucleotides align to TRBD2. Germline V gene lookup returns CDR1 MGHRA and CDR2 YSYEKL. The junction had 4 bases not matched to a gene; V was cut back by 1 base and J by 2 bases. CDR3 length equals 16 residues. The CDR3 nucleotides are TGCGCCAGCAGCCAAGGGGTAGCGGGAGGGCCCTACGAGCAGTACTTC. It translates to CASSQGVAGGPYEQYF.

The V gene is TRBV7-9, the J gene TRBJ1-1, with a possible D match to TRBD1 (5 bases). The germline gives CDR1 SEHNR, CDR2 FQNEAQ (reference sequence). With 4 bases removed from V and 1 base from J, the gap between germline ends came to 10 bases. There are 14 residues in the CDR3. The CDR3 DNA sequence: TGTGCCAGCAGCTCAGGGTTTGGGAACACTGAAGCTTTCTTT. Translated: CASSSGFGNTEAFF.

The count of this clone is one. The chain uses TRBV4-3 and TRBJ1-2, with a possible D match to TRBD1 (5 bases). The CDR3 runs 14 residues. Germline values: CDR1 LGHNA, CDR2 YSLEER. V dropped 4 bases and J dropped 7 bases, with 16 bases sitting between them. The CDR3 sequence: CASSRGDVKAGYTF. Written as DNA, the CDR3 is TGCGCCAGCAGCCGGGGGGACGTTAAGGCTGGCTACACCTTC.

This chain joins TRBV6-1 and TRBJ2-3; D is perhaps TRBD1 (6 bases). This CDR3 is 14 amino acids long. CDR1 and CDR2 from the germline V gene are MNHNS and SASEGT. The germline V and J ends were trimmed by 6 bases and 6 bases, with 16 bases remaining between them. CDR3 coding DNA: TGTGCCAGCAGGGCCCGGGACAAAGGGGATACGCAGTATTTT. Its protein product is CASRARDKGDTQYF.

This sequence joins TRBV11-2 and TRBJ2-7, with 9 positions matching TRBD2. V shed 0 bases and J 5 bases; nucleotides not matched to a gene: 14. CDR1 is SGHAT and CDR2 is FQNNGV in the germline V gene. The CDR3 consists of 18 residues. The CDR3 region has the DNA TGTGCCAGCAGCTTAGATAACCAGCGGGAGGCCCCTAGAAACGAGCAGTACTTC. Protein product: CASSLDNQREAPRNEQYF.

The CDR3 nucleotides are TGTGCCAGTTCGCCCTACAGGGCCGCGATCCAAGAGACCCAGTACTTC. It yields the protein CASSPYRAAIQETQYF. The chain links TRBV27 to TRBJ2-5; perhaps TRBD1 as D (6 bases). Deletions cut 9 bases from V and 1 base from J, with 21 bases between. The CDR3 is 16 amino acids. Germline CDR1 and CDR2: MNHEY and SMNVEV (reference sequence).

The V and J genes are TRBV27 and TRBJ2-4; a possible D gene is TRBD2 (5 bases). This CDR3 has 15 residues. Germline CDR1 is MNHEY and CDR2 is SMNVEV (reference sequence). Trimming stripped 6 bases from V and 5 bases from J, with 17 bases between. CDR3: CASSPGHWRENIQYF. The DNA for the CDR3 is TGTGCCAGCAGCCCCGGCCACTGGCGGGAAAACATTCAGTACTTC.

The chain uses TRBV29-1 and TRBJ2-1; the D gene is possibly TRBD2 (5 bases). Per germline, CDR1 SQVTM and CDR2 ANQGSEA. V was cut by 6 bases and J by 1 base, with 16 bases left in between. The CDR3 runs 15 residues. CDR3 protein: CSVGPGRPSYNEQFF. The CDR3 DNA follows: TGCAGCGTAGGGCCGGGAAGACCATCCTACAATGAGCAGTTCTTC.

This clone was found a few times. The chain couples TRBV19 to TRBJ2-1; 8 nucleotides match TRBD2. The CDR3 runs to 16 residues. V lost 4 bases and J lost 9; bases outside the gene matches: 14. Germline-derived CDR1 and CDR2 are LNHDA and SQIVND (reference sequence). The CDR3 nucleotides read TGTGCCAGTAGTAAGGCTACGACGGGAGGGCCTACTGAGCAGTTCTTC. Amino acids: CASSKATTGGPTEQFF.

The chain recombines TRBV11-2 with TRBJ1-3; 8 bases align to TRBD1. The CDR3 sequence is 16 residues long. V shed 8 bases and J 5 bases; nucleotides not matched to a gene: 14. The germline V gene has CDR1 SGHAT and CDR2 FQNNGV. This CDR3 is CASGLDARTGRNTIYF. CDR3 DNA: TGTGCCAGCGGACTGGACGCCCGGACAGGGAGAAACACCATATATTTT.

The chain carries TRBV28 and TRBJ1-5; D gene uncertain. Deletions cut 4 bases from V and 2 bases from J, with 6 bases between. Germline values: CDR1 MDHEN, CDR2 SYDVKM. This CDR3 comprises 13 residues. The chain's CDR3 is CASSSRRNQPQHF. CDR3 DNA: TGTGCCAGCAGTTCTCGTCGCAATCAGCCCCAGCATTTT.

The V call is TRBV4-1, the J call TRBJ2-1, with D possibly TRBD2 on 5 matching bases. The CDR3 is 13 amino acids. Trimming removed 11 bases at V and 0 bases at J, with 11 bases between. Germline assignment: CDR1 MGHRA and CDR2 YSYEKL. The CDR3 nucleotides are TGCGCCCCGGAGGCAGACTCCTACAATGAGCAGTTCTTC. It is translated as CAPEADSYNEQFF.

The chain joins TRBV7-6 to TRBJ2-1, with D maybe TRBD2 (6 bases). In germline, CDR1 is SGHVS, CDR2 FNYEAQ. V lost 5 bases and J 6 bases, leaving 14 bases between the germline ends. The CDR3 contains 14 residues. CDR3 region: CASSLELGGNEQFF. For the CDR3, the DNA is TGTGCCAGCAGCCTAGAACTGGGGGGCAATGAGCAGTTCTTC.

J is TRBJ1-1 and V is TRBV30; TRBD1 might be the D (6 bases). Between the trimmed V and J ends, which lost 2 bases and 4 bases, there was a span of 14 bases. Germline V CDR1 and CDR2: GTSNPN, SVGIG (reference sequence). The CDR3 extends over 14 amino acids. CDR3 protein: CAWSPRGLCTEAFF. The CDR3 DNA follows: TGTGCCTGGAGTCCGCGGGGGCTTTGCACTGAAGCTTTCTTT. Based on the CDR3 plus reference TRBV30 and TRBJ1-1, the full variable domain is SQTIHQWPATLVQPVGSPLSLECTVEGTSNPNLYWYRQAAGRGLQLLFYSVGIGQISSEVPQNLSASRPQDRQFILSSKKLLLSDSGFYLCAWSPRGLCTEAFFGQGTRLTVV.

The chain couples TRBV13 to TRBJ2-1, with D maybe TRBD1 (7 bases). CDR1 and CDR2 (germline): PRHDT, FYEKMQ (reference sequence). This CDR3 is 15 amino acids long. Trimming left V 6 bases short and J 5 bases short, with 17 bases between. The CDR3, as DNA: TGTGCCAGCAGGTCACGGAGGGGGCTGGACAATGAGCAGTTCTTC. Amino acids: CASRSRRGLDNEQFF.

The rearrangement joins TRBV30 to TRBJ2-7, with 8 bases lining up with TRBD2. Per germline, CDR1 GTSNPN and CDR2 SVGIG (reference sequence). The CDR3 extends over 15 amino acids. V lost 4 bases, J lost 0 bases, and 8 bases stayed unmatched. In DNA form, the CDR3 reads TGTGCCTGGAAGAGAGGACTAGCCACCTCCTACGAGCAGTACTTC. This gives the protein CAWKRGLATSYEQYF.

The chain carries TRBV4-2 and TRBJ2-1; tentative D call: TRBD1 (6 bases). The V gene's germline CDR1 is LGHNA and CDR2 YNFKEQ. The CDR3 is 19 residues long. Deletions cut 0 bases from V and 5 bases from J, with 23 bases between. Written as DNA, the CDR3 is TGTGCCAGCAGCCAAGATCAGAGATGGACAGTCGAGGTCGACAATGAGCAGTTCTTC. It translates to CASSQDQRWTVEVDNEQFF.

V and J are TRBV2 and TRBJ2-1; 11 nucleotides agree with TRBD2. This CDR3 comprises 19 residues. From germline, CDR1 is SNHLY and CDR2 FYNNEI. The V gene end was trimmed by 8 bases and the J gene end by 7 bases; junction bases not matched to a gene: 22. The CDR3 DNA reads as TGTGCCAGCCGAGAGCCGGGACAGGGTACTAGCGGGAGAGTGAATGAGCAGTTCTTC. Its protein product is CASREPGQGTSGRVNEQFF.

The J gene is TRBJ1-5, the V gene TRBV9, with TRBD1 matching over 7 bases. Germline V lookup: CDR1 SGDLS, CDR2 YYNGEE. V shed 3 bases, J shed 2 bases, and the junction held 2 bases outside the gene matches. The CDR3 has 14 residues. For the CDR3, the DNA is TGTGCCAGCAGCGGAGGGGGCGGCAATCAGCCCCAGCATTTT. It translates to CASSGGGGNQPQHF. Variable domain in full (rest from reference TRBV9 and TRBJ1-5): DSGVTQTPKHLITATGQRVTLRCSPRSGDLSVYWYQQSLDQGLQFLIQYYNGEERAKGNILERFSAQQFPDLHSELNLSSLELGDSALYFCASSGGGGNQPQHFGDGTRLSIL.

The chain joins TRBV30 to TRBJ2-5, with D possibly matching TRBD2 (5 bases). CDR1 is GTSNPN and CDR2 is SVGIG in the germline V gene (reference sequence). The CDR3 spans 15 residues. Trimming shortened V by 0 bases and J by 2 bases, and 13 bases separated the two germline ends. CDR3 sequence: CAWSVTGNLQETQYF. CDR3 in DNA: TGTGCCTGGAGTGTAACGGGGAACCTACAAGAGACCCAGTACTTC.

In this sample, this clone turned up once. J is TRBJ2-7 and V is TRBV27; 10 nucleotides agree with TRBD2. The ends lost 5 bases at V and 5 bases at J; junction bases unmatched: 9. The CDR3 spans 15 residues. Germline V lookup: CDR1 MNHEY, CDR2 SMNVEV (reference sequence). The CDR3 loop is CASSPHLAGGNEQYF. CDR3 DNA sequence: TGTGCCAGCAGTCCGCACTTAGCGGGAGGAAACGAGCAGTACTTC.

This sequence joins TRBV5-4 and TRBJ2-2; 12 bases agree with TRBD1. The CDR3 covers 16 residues. J gave up 4 bases and V 4 bases, and 5 bases lay outside the gene matches. Germline V lookup: CDR1 SGHNT, CDR2 YYREEE (reference sequence). The CDR3 coding sequence is TGTGCCAGCAGCGCCCCGGGACAGGGGGCCACCGGGGAGCTGTTTTTT. Its translation: CASSAPGQGATGELFF.

The chain is built from TRBV9 and TRBJ1-1; possibly TRBD1 for D (5 bases). This CDR3 spans 10 amino acids. Germline lookup yields CDR1 SGDLS and CDR2 YYNGEE. Trimming took 10 bases from V and 1 from J, leaving 5 bases between them. The CDR3 spells CAGQNTEAFF. Here the CDR3 DNA reads TGTGCCGGACAGAACACTGAAGCTTTCTTT.

The rearrangement joins TRBV7-2 to TRBJ2-7; 7 bases agree with TRBD2. The CDR3 has 16 amino acids. J gave up 1 base and V 8 bases, and 14 bases lay outside the gene matches. Germline V gene sequence: CDR1 SGHTA, CDR2 FQGNSA. The chain's CDR3 is CASGPSTGRVSYEQYF. In nucleotides, the CDR3 is TGTGCCAGCGGCCCCTCGACGGGGAGGGTTTCCTACGAGCAGTACTTC.

The rearrangement uses TRBV5-8 and TRBJ2-7; TRBD2 aligns across 15 bases. The J segment lost 6 bases and the V segment lost 0 bases, leaving 7 bases of the junction unmatched. The CDR3 extends over 17 amino acids. Per germline, CDR1 SGHTS and CDR2 YDEGEE. CDR3 residues: CASSLAAPGLAGGEQYF. The DNA for the CDR3 is TGTGCCAGCAGCTTGGCCGCCCCGGGACTAGCGGGAGGCGAGCAGTACTTC.

In its sample, this clone was seen a few times. Other DNA sequences in this specimen translate into the identical CDR3. The chain couples TRBV29-1 to TRBJ2-1; 8 bases are a match to TRBD2. Germline V gives CDR1 SQVTM, CDR2 ANQGSEA. The CDR3 covers 14 residues. The J segment lost 6 bases and the V segment lost 3 bases, leaving 7 bases of the junction unmatched. CDR3 DNA: TGCAGCGTTGACGGGAGGCTAGCGGGCAATGAGCAGTTCTTC. This codes for CSVDGRLAGNEQFF.

This chain uses TRBV11-2 with TRBJ2-7; 10 bases map to TRBD2. Losses at the gene ends were 5 bases for V and 3 bases for J; bases not matched to a gene: 13. Germline CDR1 SGHAT, CDR2 FQNNGV. This CDR3 region has 17 residues. The CDR3 DNA reads TGTGCCAGCAGCCCAGGACTAGCGGAGGTCCTATACTACGAGCAGTACTTC. It yields the protein CASSPGLAEVLYYEQYF.

Written as DNA, the CDR3 is TGTGCCTGGAGTGAAGACAGGCGCTATGGCTACACCTTC. Encoded protein: CAWSEDRRYGYTF. V and J are TRBV30 and TRBJ1-2, with D perhaps TRBD1 (6 bases). V gave up 1 base and J gave up 4 bases, with 10 bases separating them. The germline CDR1 and CDR2 sequences are GTSNPN and SVGIG (reference sequence). This CDR3 region has 13 residues.

V usage is TRBV28 and J usage is TRBJ2-5; 8 nucleotides align to TRBD1. The CDR3 length is 15 residues. Germline V gene lookup returns CDR1 MDHEN and CDR2 SYDVKM. V lost 5 bases to trimming and J lost 3 bases; unmatched junction nucleotides: 8. CDR3 amino acids: CASSHRTGREETQYF. In nucleotides, the CDR3 is TGTGCCAGCAGTCACCGGACAGGGCGTGAAGAGACCCAGTACTTC.

This chain connects TRBV4-2 to TRBJ2-3; 12 nucleotides agree with TRBD1. Germline V gene sequence: CDR1 LGHNA, CDR2 YNFKEQ. The CDR3 length is 18 residues. After removal of 1 base from V and 0 bases from J, the junction contained 5 bases not matched to a gene. DNA for the CDR3: TGTGCCAGCAGCCAAGGGGACAGGGGGCATCTGAGCACAGATACGCAGTATTTT. This sequence encodes CASSQGDRGHLSTDTQYF.